The 27 T cell receptor beta chains given below trace back to one sample, sequenced in a study of CD4+ T cells in melanoma. Only in-frame clones appear in the TCRdb table, and some are missing; sequencing was by immunoSEQ multiplex PCR. The repertoire holds about 120,000 clones, with around 92% as singletons. Source material: peripheral blood. The receptors shown here come from a human donor with melanoma.

The chain joins TRBV5-1 to TRBJ2-3; 7 positions match TRBD1. This CDR3 is built from 16 residues. Germline-derived CDR1 and CDR2 are SGHRS and YFSETQ. Trimming at V came to 3 bases and at J to 5 bases, leaving 12 bases not matched to a gene. The CDR3 region has the DNA TGCGCCAGCAGCTATAGGTCCGGGACAGTGGGAGATACGCAGTATTTT. It codes for CASSYRSGTVGDTQYF.

The rearrangement links TRBV6-1 to TRBJ2-7; 11 bases are a match to TRBD2. Germline lookup yields CDR1 MNHNS and CDR2 SASEGT. CDR3 length equals 16 residues. J lost 0 bases, V lost 1 base, and 2 bases had no gene match. The CDR3 protein is CASSEETSGSSYEQYF. DNA of the CDR3: TGTGCCAGCAGTGAAGAAACTAGCGGGAGCTCCTACGAGCAGTACTTC.

The V call is TRBV28, the J call TRBJ2-7; D not certain. The CDR3 length is 14 residues. Germline V gene data show CDR1 as MDHEN and CDR2 as SYDVKM. V gave up 4 bases and J gave up 2 bases, with 12 bases separating them. The CDR3 reads CASSYSLWPYEQYF. Written as DNA, the CDR3 is TGTGCCAGCAGTTACTCCCTCTGGCCCTACGAGCAGTACTTC.

V gene TRBV2 combines with J gene TRBJ2-1, with TRBD2 matching 9 bases. The germline V gene encodes CDR1 SNHLY and CDR2 FYNNEI. J lost 3 bases, V lost 6 bases, and 3 bases had no gene match. The CDR3 has 14 amino acids. This CDR3 reads CASSGLARYNEQFF. CDR3 coding DNA: TGTGCCAGCAGCGGACTAGCGCGCTACAATGAGCAGTTCTTC. The full variable domain, rest sourced from reference TRBV2 and TRBJ2-1, is EPEVTQTPSHQVTQMGQEVILRCVPISNHLYFYWYRQILGQKVEFLVSFYNNEISEKSEIFDDQFSVERPDGSNFTLKIRSTKLEDSAMYFCASSGLARYNEQFFGPGTRLTVL.

This clone is a singleton in its sample. V gene TRBV19 combines with J gene TRBJ2-7; the D gene is possibly TRBD1 (7 bases). From germline, CDR1 is LNHDA and CDR2 SQIVND (reference sequence). The CDR3 is 14 residues long. V gave up 1 base and J gave up 5 bases, with 12 bases separating them. CDR3 region: CASSIGTGGDEQYF. In DNA, the CDR3 is TGTGCCAGTAGTATAGGGACAGGAGGGGACGAGCAGTACTTC.

The V and J genes are TRBV27 and TRBJ2-4; no definite D call. The germline V and J ends were trimmed by 2 bases and 1 base, with 6 bases remaining between them. The CDR3 loop spans 14 amino acids. CDR1 is MNHEY and CDR2 is SMNVEV in the germline V gene (reference sequence). The CDR3, as DNA: TGTGCCAGCAGTTTAACCAGGGCCAAAAACATTCAGTACTTC. Translated, it gives CASSLTRAKNIQYF.

The rearrangement joins TRBV19 to TRBJ2-3, with a weak D call TRBD2 (6 bases). The germline V and J ends were trimmed by 7 bases and 5 bases, with 19 bases remaining between them. The CDR3 contains 15 residues. CDR1 is LNHDA and CDR2 is SQIVND in the germline V gene (reference sequence). CDR3 residues: CASNSRGAGGDTQYF. Written as DNA, the CDR3 is TGTGCCAGTAACAGCCGGGGAGCCGGGGGAGATACGCAGTATTTT.

V gene TRBV11-3 combines with J gene TRBJ1-5; no clear D. The V end lost 5 bases, the J end lost 5 bases, and 13 bases lay between the germline ends. In germline, CDR1 is SGHNT, CDR2 YENEEA. The CDR3 is made up of 14 amino acids. The CDR3 loop reads CASSLTGGDQPQHF. The CDR3 coding sequence is TGTGCCAGCAGCCTTACGGGCGGGGATCAGCCCCAGCATTTT.

The chain links TRBV5-1 to TRBJ1-3, with a tentative D call TRBD1 (5 bases). Deletions cut 0 bases from V and 7 bases from J, with 11 bases between. CDR3 length: 14 residues. Germline assignment: CDR1 SGHRS and CDR2 YFSETQ. The CDR3 region is CASSLGTKGNTIYF. DNA for the CDR3: TGCGCCAGCAGCTTGGGAACAAAGGGGAACACCATATATTTT.

The count of this clone is one. Here the CDR3 reads CASSPAGGPWYEQYF. In DNA form, the CDR3 reads TGTGCCAGCAGCCCAGCGGGAGGGCCGTGGTACGAGCAGTACTTC. The rearrangement uses TRBV7-3 and TRBJ2-7; 10 bases are shared with TRBD2. This CDR3 has 15 amino acids. The germline V gene encodes CDR1 SGHTA and CDR2 FQGTGA. V lost 5 bases and J lost 4; bases outside the gene matches: 8.

The genes are TRBV6-5 and TRBJ1-5; D uncertain. Germline-derived CDR1 and CDR2 are MNHEY and SVGAGI. This CDR3 has 12 residues. Trimming cost V 6 bases and J 6 bases, with 9 bases left between them. The CDR3 sequence is CASSHRGQPQHF. The CDR3 region has the DNA TGTGCCAGCAGCCACAGAGGTCAGCCCCAGCATTTT.

The chain joins TRBV5-1 to TRBJ2-1; D unclear. Germline loops: CDR1 SGHRS, CDR2 YFSETQ. This CDR3 is 13 amino acids long. V dropped 0 bases and J dropped 5 bases, with 6 bases sitting between them. The CDR3 DNA sequence: TGCGCCAGCAGCTTGGCGGTTAACAATGAGCAGTTCTTC. Protein sequence: CASSLAVNNEQFF.

The chain joins TRBV28 to TRBJ2-7, with 15 bases identical to TRBD2. The junction had 7 bases not matched to a gene; V was cut back by 6 bases and J by 7 bases. Germline-derived CDR1 and CDR2 are MDHEN and SYDVKM. This CDR3 has 15 amino acids. CDR3 nucleotide sequence: TGTGCCAGCAGATTGGGGGGGACTAGCGGGAGGGAGCAGTACTTC. Amino acids: CASRLGGTSGREQYF.

V usage is TRBV5-4 and J usage is TRBJ2-3; TRBD2 aligns across 14 bases. V lost 4 bases, J lost 0 bases, and 7 bases stayed unmatched. Germline lookup yields CDR1 SGHNT and CDR2 YYREEE (reference sequence). CDR3 length equals 18 residues. The CDR3 region is CASSTGLAGVLSTDTQYF. The CDR3 nucleotides read TGTGCCAGCAGCACGGGACTAGCGGGAGTCTTGAGCACAGATACGCAGTATTTT.

The rearrangement uses TRBV5-7 and TRBJ1-3; D gene unclear. TRBV5-7 is placed among ORFs of uncertain function. V was pared by 4 bases and J by 0 bases, with 2 bases between. This CDR3 has 12 residues. Here the CDR3 reads CASSRSGNTIYF. In nucleotides, the CDR3 is TGTGCCAGCAGCCGCTCTGGAAACACCATATATTTT.

This chain links TRBV12-5 with TRBJ1-5, with D perhaps TRBD1 (5 bases). The CDR3 consists of 14 residues. The germline V gene encodes CDR1 LGHNT and CDR2 FRNRAP. The CDR3 DNA is TGTTCTGACAGCCTCCCTAATAGCAATCAGCCCCAGCATTTT. This codes for CSDSLPNSNQPQHF.

The chain couples TRBV11-3 to TRBJ2-5, with TRBD2 matching 7 bases. V trimming: 7 bases; J trimming: 4 bases; junction bases outside the gene matches: 6. CDR1 SGHNT and CDR2 YENEEA come from the germline V gene. CDR3 size: 13 residues. The CDR3 is CASTRTRRETQYF. For the CDR3, the DNA is TGTGCCAGCACGCGGACTAGACGAGAGACCCAGTACTTC.

The chain links TRBV30 to TRBJ1-2; D is possibly TRBD1 (5 bases). Germline lookup yields CDR1 GTSNPN and CDR2 SVGIG (reference sequence). V was pared by 2 bases and J by 8 bases, with 12 bases between. This CDR3 region has 12 residues. The CDR3 loop reads CAWSYEGRGYTF. The CDR3, as DNA: TGTGCCTGGAGTTATGAGGGGCGCGGCTACACCTTC. The full variable domain, its missing parts supplied by reference TRBV30 and TRBJ1-2, is SQTIHQWPATLVQPVGSPLSLECTVEGTSNPNLYWYRQAAGRGLQLLFYSVGIGQISSEVPQNLSASRPQDRQFILSSKKLLLSDSGFYLCAWSYEGRGYTFGSGTRLTVV.

The CDR3, as DNA: TGTGCCAGCCGGGACGGGGGTAGCTCCTACGAGCAGTACTTC. It encodes CASRDGGSSYEQYF. The chain links TRBV28 to TRBJ2-7, with D maybe TRBD2 (6 bases). This CDR3 has 14 residues. Germline CDR1 MDHEN, CDR2 SYDVKM. Trimming left V 8 bases short and J 0 bases short, with 14 bases between.

As to this clone: The same CDR3 also results from other DNA sequences found in this sample. This rearrangement joins TRBV5-1 to TRBJ2-7; TRBD2 agrees at 7 bases. Germline values: CDR1 SGHRS, CDR2 YFSETQ. V lost 1 base to trimming and J lost 4 bases; unmatched junction nucleotides: 2. The CDR3 length is 13 residues. For the CDR3, the DNA is TGCGCCAGCAGCTTGCCTAGCGGTTACGAGCAGTACTTC. Protein sequence: CASSLPSGYEQYF.

Comment on this clone: A junction end diverges from the germline sequence, so it may reflect a read error. The chain recombines TRBV4-1 with TRBJ2-7; no clear D. In germline, CDR1 is MGHRA, CDR2 YSYEKL. This CDR3 region has 14 residues. The CDR3 nucleotides are TGCGTCAGCAGCCAAGGTCAGGATGGCTACGAGCAGTACTTC. Its protein is CVSSQGQDGYEQYF.

CDR3 DNA: TGCGCCAGCAGCTGGTGGGGGGGCCCCCCAGATACGCAGTATTTT. Translated, it gives CASSWWGGPPDTQYF. The V and J genes are TRBV5-1 and TRBJ2-3; tentative D call: TRBD2 (7 bases). Germline CDR1 and CDR2: SGHRS and YFSETQ. This CDR3 is built from 15 residues. V lost 3 bases and J lost 4, with 15 bases in between.

V is TRBV11-2 and J is TRBJ2-4, with 7 bases that match TRBD1. Germline assignment: CDR1 SGHAT and CDR2 FQNNGV. The CDR3 runs to 13 residues. Trimming took 5 bases from V and 6 from J; bases not matched to a gene: 4. This chain's CDR3 is CASSPAGGNIQYF. The CDR3 region has the DNA TGTGCCAGCAGCCCCGCAGGGGGAAACATTCAGTACTTC.

This clone is a singleton in its sample. Other nucleotide sequences in the sample specify the same CDR3. This chain joins TRBV7-9 and TRBJ1-4, with a weak D call TRBD1 (5 bases). Germline CDR1 SEHNR, CDR2 FQNEAQ (reference sequence). The CDR3 is 15 residues long. V lost 1 base, J lost 4 bases, and 10 bases lay in between. This chain's CDR3 is CASSLESGFNEKLFF. CDR3 DNA sequence: TGTGCCAGCAGCTTAGAGTCAGGGTTTAATGAAAAACTGTTTTTT.

The chain is built from TRBV5-4 and TRBJ2-3; D is possibly TRBD1 or TRBD2 (5 bases each). The germline V gene has CDR1 SGHNT and CDR2 YYREEE (reference sequence). V lost 1 base, J lost 2 bases, and 14 bases lay in between. The CDR3 runs to 16 residues. This CDR3 reads CASSLTTGRLTDTQYF. The CDR3 nucleotides are TGTGCCAGCAGCTTGACTACGGGACGGCTCACAGATACGCAGTATTTT.

The rearrangement uses TRBV5-6 and TRBJ2-1; 9 positions agree with TRBD2. V was pared by 3 bases and J by 7 bases, with 8 bases of the junction left unmatched. Germline V CDR1 and CDR2: SGHDT, YYEEEE. The CDR3 contains 15 residues. The CDR3, as DNA: TGTGCCAGCAGCTCCCCGGGACTAGCTAGGAATGAGCAGTTCTTC. Its translation is CASSSPGLARNEQFF.

This clone was recorded only once. This chain uses TRBV5-1 with TRBJ1-4; 9 bases line up with TRBD1. The CDR3 runs to 14 residues. The ends lost 8 bases at V and 6 bases at J; junction bases unmatched: 8. The germline V gene has CDR1 SGHRS and CDR2 YFSETQ. CDR3 amino acids: CASSRTGVDEKLFF. The CDR3 coding sequence is TGCGCCAGTAGCAGGACAGGGGTTGATGAAAAACTGTTTTTT.